This TCR beta chain was observed in a study of blood T cells in healthy people across ages. The sample, about 9.2 milliliters of peripheral blood, was drawn from each donor. Regarding the study as a whole: Diversity was higher, and naive CD4+ cells more numerous, in long-lived donors than in aged donors.

Germline CDR1 is SGHTA and CDR2 is FQGNSA. V lost 1 base to trimming and J lost 5 bases; unmatched junction nucleotides: 16. The CDR3 consists of 18 residues. Alongside a J-beta primer mix, a sample-barcoded 5' primer served in a second PCR lasting 7 to 11 cycles. MiXCR, run by TCRdb on the 5' RACE reads, gives a single entry per CDR3 protein. This sample has 730,000 or so distinct CDR3 sequences, with about 42% found just once. In the case of this clonotype: What it binds is not known.

The source material was blood. The origin of this receptor is a woman aged 60 to 75 in good health. The rearrangement uses TRBV7-2 and TRBJ1-2; TRBD1 matches at 7 bases. The DNA for the CDR3 is TGTGCCAGCAGCTTAGTTACCACCGGGAGCCAGGGGGAATATGGCTACACCTTC. Residues: CASSLVTTGSQGEYGYTF.